Listed below are T cell receptor beta chains from one sample, sequenced in a study of blood T cells in healthy people across ages. TCRdb independently ran MiXCR on the 5' RACE reads; one entry per CDR3 protein. The table records more than 1,400,000 distinct CDR3 sequences, approximately 40% of them present only once. The sequenced sample was blood. The receptors derive from a woman aged 18-30 years in good health. Each CDR3 is given with its conserved first and last residue. D genes are given only for firm matches. Size tells how often a clone was seen (once, few, many) or the class of an expanded clone, and some rows leave it out.

V gene: TRBV5-6
D gene: TRBD1
J gene: TRBJ1-2
clone size: .
CDR3 length: 16
CDR3 DNA: TGTGCCAGCAGCTTGGCGCAGGGGGGGGTAAACTATGGCTACACCTTC
CDR3 protein: CASSLAQGGVNYGYTF

V gene: TRBV27
D gene: TRBD2
J gene: TRBJ2-7
clone size: .
CDR3 length: 17
CDR3 DNA: TGTGCCAGCAGCCTACGGGCACAGCGGGAGGTTTCCTACGAGCAGTACTTC
CDR3 protein: CASSLRAQREVSYEQYF

V gene: TRBV9
D gene: .
J gene: TRBJ1-1
clone size: .
CDR3 length: 13
CDR3 DNA: TGTGCCAGCCTTAACGCGGGGGGCACTGAAGCTTTCTTT
CDR3 protein: CASLNAGGTEAFF

V gene: TRBV20-1
D gene: .
J gene: TRBJ2-1
clone size: .
CDR3 length: 14
CDR3 DNA: TGCAGTGCTCCCCTACCGGGTAGATACAATGAGCAGTTCTTC
CDR3 protein: CSAPLPGRYNEQFF

V gene: TRBV6-5
D gene: TRBD2
J gene: TRBJ2-3
clone size: .
CDR3 length: 17
CDR3 DNA: TGTGCCAGCAGTTACTCGAGCTGGGCGGGGGTCACAGATACGCAGTATTTT
CDR3 protein: CASSYSSWAGVTDTQYF

V gene: TRBV4-1
D gene: TRBD1
J gene: TRBJ1-2
clone size: few
CDR3 length: 18
CDR3 DNA: TGCGCCAGCAGCCAAGATGGCACAGGGGGAAGGGCTAACTATGGCTACACCTTC
CDR3 protein: CASSQDGTGGRANYGYTF

V gene: TRBV5-1
D gene: .
J gene: TRBJ2-7
clone size: .
CDR3 length: 15
CDR3 DNA: TGCGCCAGCAGCTTGGACGGGCCGAACTACTACGAGCAGTACTTC
CDR3 protein: CASSLDGPNYYEQYF

V gene: TRBV4-1
D gene: .
J gene: TRBJ2-2
clone size: few
CDR3 length: 13
CDR3 DNA: TGCGCCAGCAGGCAGGACGGCACCGGGGAGCTGTTTTTT
CDR3 protein: CASRQDGTGELFF

V gene: TRBV28
D gene: .
J gene: TRBJ2-5
clone size: .
CDR3 length: 15
CDR3 DNA: TGTGCCAGCAGTTCCTATCGGGGGACGGGAGAGACCCAGTACTTC
CDR3 protein: CASSSYRGTGETQYF

V gene: TRBV20-1
D gene: .
J gene: TRBJ1-2
clone size: .
CDR3 length: 12
CDR3 DNA: TGCAGTGCCAACGGGCCTAACTATGGCTACACCTTC
CDR3 protein: CSANGPNYGYTF

V gene: TRBV7-6
D gene: .
J gene: TRBJ2-2
clone size: few
CDR3 length: 17
CDR3 DNA: TGTGCCAGCAGCCCCAAATTTGGGGACTTGAACACCGGGGAGCTGTTTTTT
CDR3 protein: CASSPKFGDLNTGELFF

V gene: TRBV29-1
D gene: TRBD1
J gene: TRBJ2-7
clone size: few
CDR3 length: 14
CDR3 DNA: TGCAGCGTTGAAGATCAGGACAGGGACTACGAGCAGTACTTC
CDR3 protein: CSVEDQDRDYEQYF

V gene: TRBV6-2/TRBV6-3
D gene: TRBD2
J gene: TRBJ2-1
clone size: few
CDR3 length: 17
CDR3 DNA: TGTGCCAGCAGTTACTCGAGGGATAGCGGGAGGGCCGATGAGCAGTTCTTC
CDR3 protein: CASSYSRDSGRADEQFF

V gene: TRBV12-3/TRBV12-4
D gene: TRBD2
J gene: TRBJ2-7
clone size: .
CDR3 length: 15
CDR3 DNA: TGTGCCAGCAGTTTAGGCGGGAGGGCCGGGTACGAGCAGTACTTC
CDR3 protein: CASSLGGRAGYEQYF

V gene: TRBV9
D gene: .
J gene: TRBJ1-2
clone size: .
CDR3 length: 14
CDR3 DNA: TGTGCCAGCAGCGCCAGACAGGCAATGTTTGGCTACACCTTC
CDR3 protein: CASSARQAMFGYTF

V gene: TRBV12-3/TRBV12-4
D gene: TRBD1
J gene: TRBJ2-7
clone size: .
CDR3 length: 15
CDR3 DNA: TGTGCCAGCAGTTTGGACAGGCTAACATCCTACGAGCAGTACTTC
CDR3 protein: CASSLDRLTSYEQYF

V gene: TRBV12-3/TRBV12-4
D gene: .
J gene: TRBJ2-7
clone size: .
CDR3 length: 14
CDR3 DNA: TGTGCCAGCAGACCTACGGGAGCTGGCTACGAGCAGTACTTC
CDR3 protein: CASRPTGAGYEQYF

V gene: TRBV24-1
D gene: TRBD2
J gene: TRBJ2-1
clone size: few
CDR3 length: 15
CDR3 DNA: TGTGCCACCAGTCCTAGCGGGAGCTCCTACAATGAGCAGTTCTTC
CDR3 protein: CATSPSGSSYNEQFF

V gene: TRBV5-4
D gene: TRBD1
J gene: TRBJ1-1
clone size: few
CDR3 length: 12
CDR3 DNA: TGTGCCAGCACACAGGACAGGGATAAAGCTTTCTTT
CDR3 protein: CASTQDRDKAFF

V gene: TRBV20-1
D gene: .
J gene: TRBJ1-2
clone size: few
CDR3 length: 13
CDR3 DNA: TGCAGTGCTAGAGTCCAGACGGACTATGGCTACACCTTC
CDR3 protein: CSARVQTDYGYTF

V gene: TRBV6-1
D gene: .
J gene: TRBJ2-7
clone size: .
CDR3 length: 14
CDR3 DNA: TGTGCCAGCAGTGAAGGGGGACTCCCCAACGAGCAGTACTTC
CDR3 protein: CASSEGGLPNEQYF

V gene: TRBV5-6
D gene: .
J gene: TRBJ2-5
clone size: many
CDR3 length: 13
CDR3 DNA: TGTGCCAGCAGCTTCGACAGCCAAGAGACCCAGTACTTC
CDR3 protein: CASSFDSQETQYF

V gene: TRBV20-1
D gene: TRBD1
J gene: TRBJ1-5
clone size: few
CDR3 length: 14
CDR3 DNA: TGCAGTGGTACGCTAGGACAGGGAGATCAGCCCCAGCATTTT
CDR3 protein: CSGTLGQGDQPQHF

V gene: TRBV10-3
D gene: TRBD1
J gene: TRBJ1-1
clone size: few
CDR3 length: 15
CDR3 DNA: TGTGCCATCAGCGCGAGACAGGGGGCGGCCACTGAAGCTTTCTTT
CDR3 protein: CAISARQGAATEAFF

V gene: TRBV7-9
D gene: .
J gene: TRBJ1-4
clone size: .
CDR3 length: 14
CDR3 DNA: TGTGCCAGCAGTTTAAGATCAACTAATGAAAAACTGTTTTTT
CDR3 protein: CASSLRSTNEKLFF

V gene: TRBV5-1
D gene: TRBD1
J gene: TRBJ1-6
clone size: .
CDR3 length: 15
CDR3 DNA: TGCGCCAGCAGCGCCGCCGGGACAGGGGGTTCACCCCTCCACTTT
CDR3 protein: CASSAAGTGGSPLHF

V gene: TRBV11-2
D gene: .
J gene: TRBJ2-5
clone size: once
CDR3 length: 15
CDR3 DNA: TGTGCCAGCAGCTTAGCGGGGATTGGTCAAGAGACCCAGTACTTC
CDR3 protein: CASSLAGIGQETQYF

V gene: TRBV29-1
D gene: .
J gene: TRBJ1-1
clone size: .
CDR3 length: 15
CDR3 DNA: TGCAGCGTTGGGATGAGACTTTCTGTAAACACTGAAGCTTTCTTT
CDR3 protein: CSVGMRLSVNTEAFF

V gene: TRBV2
D gene: TRBD2
J gene: TRBJ2-7
clone size: .
CDR3 length: 14
CDR3 DNA: TGTGCCAGCAGTGAGGAGCGGGAATCCTACGAGCAGTACTTC
CDR3 protein: CASSEERESYEQYF

V gene: TRBV20-1
D gene: .
J gene: TRBJ2-2
clone size: .
CDR3 length: 15
CDR3 DNA: TGCAGTGCTAGACGATTTACACCGAACACCGGGGAGCTGTTTTTT
CDR3 protein: CSARRFTPNTGELFF

V gene: TRBV5-1
D gene: TRBD1
J gene: TRBJ2-1
clone size: .
CDR3 length: 15
CDR3 DNA: TGCGCCAGCAGCTCCACAGGGGTGGGATCAATTGAGCAGTTCTTC
CDR3 protein: CASSSTGVGSIEQFF

V gene: TRBV12-3/TRBV12-4
D gene: TRBD1
J gene: TRBJ1-2
clone size: .
CDR3 length: 13
CDR3 DNA: TGTGCCAGCATGGACAGGGCAGGGTATGGCTACACCTTC
CDR3 protein: CASMDRAGYGYTF

V gene: TRBV7-2
D gene: .
J gene: TRBJ2-1
clone size: .
CDR3 length: 13
CDR3 DNA: TGTGCCAGCAGCCGGGACCTCCGGGGTGAGCAGTTCTTC
CDR3 protein: CASSRDLRGEQFF

V gene: TRBV6-2/TRBV6-3
D gene: .
J gene: TRBJ2-5
clone size: .
CDR3 length: 14
CDR3 DNA: TGTGCCAGCAGTCGGACTAATCTCCAAGGGACCCAGTACTTC
CDR3 protein: CASSRTNLQGTQYF

V gene: TRBV12-3/TRBV12-4
D gene: .
J gene: TRBJ1-5
clone size: .
CDR3 length: 14
CDR3 DNA: TGTGCCAGCACAGGGGAAACGGGCAATCAGCCCCAGCATTTT
CDR3 protein: CASTGETGNQPQHF

V gene: TRBV6-1
D gene: TRBD1
J gene: TRBJ2-7
clone size: few
CDR3 length: 14
CDR3 DNA: TGTGCCAGCAGTGAGGGACAGGGTGTCTACGAGCAGTACTTC
CDR3 protein: CASSEGQGVYEQYF

V gene: TRBV7-3
D gene: .
J gene: TRBJ2-5
clone size: few
CDR3 length: 16
CDR3 DNA: TGTGCCAGCAGCTTAAGGGGGGGACAGAACCAAGAGACCCAGTACTTC
CDR3 protein: CASSLRGGQNQETQYF

V gene: TRBV7-2
D gene: .
J gene: TRBJ1-1
clone size: .
CDR3 length: 13
CDR3 DNA: TGTGCCAGCAGCCCTGGGAGGGTCGCTGAAGCTTTCTTT
CDR3 protein: CASSPGRVAEAFF

V gene: TRBV28
D gene: TRBD1
J gene: TRBJ1-6
clone size: once
CDR3 length: 15
CDR3 DNA: TGTGCCAGCAGACCCCCGGGACAGGGGAGTTCACCCCTCCACTTT
CDR3 protein: CASRPPGQGSSPLHF

V gene: TRBV2
D gene: .
J gene: TRBJ2-7
clone size: .
CDR3 length: 12
CDR3 DNA: TGTGCCAGCAGGGCCCCAGGGGGGCCCCAGTACTTC
CDR3 protein: CASRAPGGPQYF

V gene: TRBV5-1
D gene: TRBD1
J gene: TRBJ1-6
clone size: .
CDR3 length: 14
CDR3 DNA: TGCGCCAGCACCGGACAGGGTGGCGATTCACCCCTCCACTTT
CDR3 protein: CASTGQGGDSPLHF

V gene: TRBV6-5
D gene: .
J gene: TRBJ2-7
clone size: once
CDR3 length: 15
CDR3 DNA: TGTGCCAGCAGGCTCACAGGGCCCCACTCCGACGAGCAGTACTTC
CDR3 protein: CASRLTGPHSDEQYF

V gene: TRBV7-6
D gene: .
J gene: TRBJ2-3
clone size: .
CDR3 length: 17
CDR3 DNA: TGTGCCGGCAGCTTATTTGCAGCCGCGGGATCCACAGATACGCAGTATTTT
CDR3 protein: CAGSLFAAAGSTDTQYF

V gene: TRBV2
D gene: TRBD1
J gene: TRBJ2-1
clone size: once
CDR3 length: 12
CDR3 DNA: TGTGCCAGCAGATACAAGACAGGGCCTGGGTTCTTC
CDR3 protein: CASRYKTGPGFF

V gene: TRBV5-1
D gene: .
J gene: TRBJ2-1
clone size: .
CDR3 length: 13
CDR3 DNA: TGCGCCAGCAGCTTGTGGGTGGACAATGAGCAGTTCTTC
CDR3 protein: CASSLWVDNEQFF

V gene: TRBV24-1
D gene: TRBD1
J gene: TRBJ2-3
clone size: .
CDR3 length: 18
CDR3 DNA: TGTGCCACCAGTGATTCCCGGACAGGGGCCTATATCACAGATACGCAGTATTTT
CDR3 protein: CATSDSRTGAYITDTQYF

V gene: TRBV10-3
D gene: .
J gene: TRBJ2-1
clone size: .
CDR3 length: 16
CDR3 DNA: TGTGCCATCAGTGACCAAGGGACAAGAAAAGAGGATGAGCAGTTCTTC
CDR3 protein: CAISDQGTRKEDEQFF

V gene: TRBV4-1
D gene: .
J gene: TRBJ2-1
clone size: few
CDR3 length: 18
CDR3 DNA: TGCGCCAGCAGCCAAGAGGGAGTGGGGGTTCGCTCCTACAATGAGCAGTTCTTC
CDR3 protein: CASSQEGVGVRSYNEQFF

V gene: TRBV5-1
D gene: TRBD1
J gene: TRBJ2-7
clone size: .
CDR3 length: 15
CDR3 DNA: TGCGCCAGCAGCCTGGGACAGCACTCCTACAATGAGCAGTACTTC
CDR3 protein: CASSLGQHSYNEQYF

V gene: TRBV4-2
D gene: .
J gene: TRBJ1-1
clone size: .
CDR3 length: 17
CDR3 DNA: TGTGCCAGCAGCCAAGTTTGGGGAGGTGAAATGAACACTGAAGCTTTCTTT
CDR3 protein: CASSQVWGGEMNTEAFF

V gene: TRBV7-2
D gene: .
J gene: TRBJ2-5
clone size: few
CDR3 length: 11
CDR3 DNA: TGTGCCAGCAGCTCCATAGAGACCCAGTACTTC
CDR3 protein: CASSSIETQYF

V gene: TRBV7-9
D gene: .
J gene: TRBJ2-7
clone size: .
CDR3 length: 11
CDR3 DNA: TGTGCCAGCAGCTCAGTCTGGGAGCAGTACTTC
CDR3 protein: CASSSVWEQYF